What follows are 16 T cell receptor beta chains derived from one specimen sequenced in a study of blood T cell repertoires in COVID-19. TCRdb keeps only in-frame clones here, not all; method: immunoSEQ multiplex PCR. Of about 480,000 clones in the sample, approximately 90% are singletons; the top ten hold around 7.9%. Material for sequencing was PBMCs or T cells enriched from blood (not recorded which). The receptors derive from a woman aged 55-70 years who had recovered from COVID-19.

The chain employs TRBV24-1 and TRBJ1-1, with 8 bases aligning to TRBD1. V shed 10 bases and J 4 bases; nucleotides not matched to a gene: 7. The CDR3 loop spans 13 amino acids. CDR1 and CDR2 (germline): KGHDR, SFDVKD. The CDR3 is CATQGALGTEAFF. The CDR3 DNA follows: TGTGCCACTCAGGGGGCGCTGGGCACTGAAGCTTTCTTT.

V is TRBV4-1 and J is TRBJ1-1; D may be TRBD1 (6 bases). Germline values: CDR1 MGHRA, CDR2 YSYEKL. The CDR3 is 14 residues long. The ends were cut back, 1 base at V and 9 bases at J, with 15 bases in the middle. The CDR3 protein is CASSQVNREGKAFF. The CDR3 region has the DNA TGCGCCAGCAGCCAAGTGAACAGGGAAGGAAAAGCTTTCTTT.

This clone appeared a few times. The chain carries TRBV28 and TRBJ1-2; D uncertain. The germline CDR1 and CDR2 sequences are MDHEN and SYDVKM. Trimming removed 5 bases at V and 3 bases at J, with 7 bases between. The CDR3 covers 12 residues. DNA for the CDR3: TGTGCCAGCAGTGCCCAGGACTATGGCTACACCTTC. It yields the protein CASSAQDYGYTF.

The chain links TRBV5-1 to TRBJ1-1, with D perhaps TRBD1 (5 bases). Trimming stripped 2 bases from V and 6 bases from J, with 11 bases between. CDR3 length: 13 amino acids. Per the germline V gene, CDR1 is SGHRS and CDR2 is YFSETQ. Here the CDR3 DNA reads TGCGCCAGCAGCTTAGGAGGGGCCCCTGAAGCTTTCTTT. Amino acids: CASSLGGAPEAFF.

The genes are TRBV2 and TRBJ1-2; D is unclear. Germline V gives CDR1 SNHLY, CDR2 FYNNEI. The CDR3 has 14 amino acids. V shed 3 bases and J shed 7 bases, with 15 bases lying between them. The CDR3 bases are TGTGCCAGCAGTGAGGTTTCGTTGTCAGTTGGCTACACCTTC. It translates to CASSEVSLSVGYTF.

The chain employs TRBV13 and TRBJ1-2; the D is unclear. The CDR3 runs 15 residues. Trimming shortened V by 2 bases and J by 0 bases, and 10 bases separated the two germline ends. Germline assignment: CDR1 PRHDT and CDR2 FYEKMQ (reference sequence). CDR3 loop: CASSLRDSSNYGYTF. In nucleotides, the CDR3 is TGTGCCAGCAGCTTAAGAGACTCCTCTAACTATGGCTACACCTTC.

The gene calls are TRBV6-5 and TRBJ1-2; 7 bases match TRBD1. Germline V gene lookup returns CDR1 MNHEY and CDR2 SVGAGI. The CDR3 contains 14 residues. V lost 5 bases and J lost 4; bases outside the gene matches: 7. The CDR3 reads CASSRYRGPYGYTF. In DNA, the CDR3 is TGTGCCAGCAGTCGGTACAGGGGACCCTATGGCTACACCTTC.

The chain joins TRBV4-1 to TRBJ2-7; 10 bases fit TRBD1. After removal of 1 base from V and 1 base from J, the junction contained 4 bases not matched to a gene. This CDR3 has 16 residues. Germline V lookup: CDR1 MGHRA, CDR2 YSYEKL. The CDR3 region is CASSQVGQGTSYEQYF. In nucleotides, the CDR3 is TGCGCCAGCAGCCAAGTGGGACAGGGGACTTCCTACGAGCAGTACTTC.

The V call is TRBV29-1, the J call TRBJ2-7; 7 bases agree with TRBD1. Germline V gives CDR1 SQVTM, CDR2 ANQGSEA. Trimming removed 7 bases from V and 2 bases from J; junction bases left unmatched: 5. The CDR3 has 12 amino acids. The CDR3 reads CSGGQTAYEQYF. The CDR3 DNA sequence: TGCAGCGGGGGACAGACAGCCTACGAGCAGTACTTC.

The chain joins TRBV11-2 to TRBJ2-3; 12 bases are shared with TRBD2. Germline CDR1 SGHAT, CDR2 FQNNGV. After removal of 5 bases from V and 0 bases from J, the junction contained 12 bases not matched to a gene. CDR3 length equals 19 residues. CDR3 DNA: TGTGCCAGCAGCCATCGTGGGCTAGCGGGGGGGGGTAGCACAGATACGCAGTATTTT. Its translation: CASSHRGLAGGGSTDTQYF. The whole variable domain, remainder taken from reference TRBV11-2 and TRBJ2-3, is EAGVAQSPRYKIIEKRQSVAFWCNPISGHATLYWYQQILGQGPKLLIQFQNNGVVDDSQLPKDRFSAERLKGVDSTLKIQPAKLEDSAVYLCASSHRGLAGGGSTDTQYFGPGTRLTVL.

The chain is built from TRBV7-9 and TRBJ2-5; D might be TRBD1 (6 bases). Germline values: CDR1 SEHNR, CDR2 FQNEAQ (reference sequence). This CDR3 has 16 amino acids. Trimming cost V 5 bases and J 5 bases, with 21 bases left between them. This CDR3 is CASSGVGARSLETQYF. CDR3 nucleotides: TGTGCCAGCAGCGGGGTGGGGGCCCGTTCCCTCGAGACCCAGTACTTC.

V and J are TRBV5-1 and TRBJ1-2, with a possible D match to TRBD1 (6 bases). V lost 0 bases, J lost 0 bases, and 9 bases lay in between. The CDR3 covers 15 residues. Per the germline V gene, CDR1 is SGHRS and CDR2 is YFSETQ. The CDR3 loop reads CASSLETGANYGYTF. CDR3 nucleotide sequence: TGCGCCAGCAGCTTGGAGACAGGAGCTAACTATGGCTACACCTTC.

The genes are TRBV4-1 and TRBJ2-4, with D unresolved. The CDR3 runs to 17 residues. V was pared by 0 bases and J by 7 bases, with 19 bases between. CDR1 and CDR2 (germline): MGHRA, YSYEKL. The CDR3 DNA is TGCGCCAGCAGCCAAGATCCCTTTTTGGCAGGTTGGAACATTCAGTACTTC. It translates to CASSQDPFLAGWNIQYF.

V is TRBV4-2 and J is TRBJ2-3; 13 bases align to TRBD2. Trimming removed 4 bases from V and 3 bases from J; junction bases left unmatched: 4. Germline lookup yields CDR1 LGHNA and CDR2 YNFKEQ. The CDR3 is 16 amino acids. CDR3 nucleotide sequence: TGTGCCAGCAGCCCCACTAGCGGGGGGGTGACAGATACGCAGTATTTT. This encodes CASSPTSGGVTDTQYF.

The sample holds one count of this clone. The CDR3 here is CASSLGANEKLFF. The DNA for the CDR3 is TGTGCCAGCAGCTTAGGGGCCAATGAAAAACTGTTTTTT. The rearrangement uses TRBV7-9 and TRBJ1-4; D gene uncertain. The CDR3 is 13 residues long. V lost 1 base and J 5 bases, leaving 5 bases between the germline ends. CDR1 and CDR2 from the germline V gene are SEHNR and FQNEAQ (reference sequence).

The rearrangement uses TRBV18 and TRBJ1-2; 7 nucleotides line up with TRBD1. The V segment lost 0 bases and the J segment 0 bases; nucleotides outside the gene matches: 1. The CDR3 sequence is 15 residues long. The germline V gene encodes CDR1 KGHSH and CDR2 LQKENI. The CDR3 region has the DNA TGTGCCAGCTCACCACCGGGACAGACTAACTATGGCTACACCTTC. Translation gives CASSPPGQTNYGYTF.